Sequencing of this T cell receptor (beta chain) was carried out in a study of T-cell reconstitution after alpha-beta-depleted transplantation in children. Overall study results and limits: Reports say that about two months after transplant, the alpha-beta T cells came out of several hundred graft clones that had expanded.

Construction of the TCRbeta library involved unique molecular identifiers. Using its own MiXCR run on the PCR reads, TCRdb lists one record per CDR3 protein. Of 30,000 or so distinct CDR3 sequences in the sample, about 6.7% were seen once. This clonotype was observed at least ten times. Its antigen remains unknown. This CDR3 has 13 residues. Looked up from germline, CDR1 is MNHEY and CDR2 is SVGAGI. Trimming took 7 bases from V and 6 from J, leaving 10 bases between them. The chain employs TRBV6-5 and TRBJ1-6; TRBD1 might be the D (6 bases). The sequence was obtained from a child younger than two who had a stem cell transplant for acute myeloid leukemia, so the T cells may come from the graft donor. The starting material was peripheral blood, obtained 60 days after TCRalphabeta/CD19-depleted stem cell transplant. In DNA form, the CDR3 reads TGTGCCAGCACCGGACAGCCTAATTCACCCCTCCACTTT. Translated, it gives CASTGQPNSPLHF.